A selection of T cell receptor beta chains follows, all from one sample in a study of blood T cells in healthy people across ages. A single record per CDR3 protein comes from TCRdb applying MiXCR to the 5' RACE reads. The sample yields 1 million or so distinct CDR3 sequences, around 25% seen once. The data were also submitted as part of a second study, on T cells of mothers and their children.

The specimen sequenced was blood. All receptors derive from a girl aged 2 to 10 in good health. CDR3s include the opening cysteine and the closing phenylalanine or tryptophan. D genes are given only for firm matches. For some rows the clone size is stated as once, few or many, or as a class when expanded; others skip it.

d_call,v_call,clone_size,j_call,cdr3_nt,cdr3_aa
NA,TRBV29-1,few,TRBJ2-1,TGCAGCGTTGAGGTGGGCGAACTCTACAATGAGCAGTTCTTC,CSVEVGELYNEQFF
NA,TRBV6-5,few,TRBJ2-3,TGTGCCAGCAGTTACGGTAACCTACCCACAGATACGCAGTATTTT,CASSYGNLPTDTQYF
NA,TRBV28,NA,TRBJ2-1,TGTGCCAGCAGTCCGGTTGAGAGCGACTACAATGAGCAGTTCTTC,CASSPVESDYNEQFF
NA,TRBV5-1,few,TRBJ1-1,TGCGCCAGCGGGTGGTCGGACACTGAAGCTTTCTTT,CASGWSDTEAFF
NA,TRBV7-8,few,TRBJ2-2,TGTGCCAGCAGCACCCGAAAGGTCACCGGGGAGCTGTTTTTT,CASSTRKVTGELFF
TRBD1,TRBV18,NA,TRBJ2-7,TGTGCCAGCTCACCCTACCGGGACAGGATCTCCTACGAGCAGTACTTC,CASSPYRDRISYEQYF
NA,TRBV10-3,few,TRBJ2-5,TGTGCCATCAGTGAGTTGGCTACACAAGAGACCCAGTACTTC,CAISELATQETQYF
NA,TRBV11-2,NA,TRBJ2-7,TGTGCCAGCATCACTAACTGGGGGAATTTTAGAGAGCAGTACTTC,CASITNWGNFREQYF
NA,TRBV12-3/TRBV12-4,few,TRBJ2-1,TGTGCCAGCAGTTTATATCCCTCAAGCCTCAATGAGCAGTTCTTC,CASSLYPSSLNEQFF
TRBD2,TRBV12-3/TRBV12-4,NA,TRBJ2-1,TGTGCCAGCAGTTCCCCCCTTAGCGGGATTTACAATGAGCAGTTCTTC,CASSSPLSGIYNEQFF
NA,TRBV3-1,few,TRBJ1-2,TGTGCCAGCAGCCAATTGTTATGGGGTACAGGGAACTATGGCTACACCTTC,CASSQLLWGTGNYGYTF
NA,TRBV12-3/TRBV12-4,NA,TRBJ2-5,TGTGCCAGCAGTTTAGGTAACAGGGCGTTGGAGACCCAGTACTTC,CASSLGNRALETQYF
TRBD1,TRBV15,few,TRBJ1-5,TGTGCCACCAGCAGATGGGCAGGGGGAAATCAGCCCCAGCATTTT,CATSRWAGGNQPQHF
NA,TRBV20-1,few,TRBJ2-6,TGCAGTGCTAGAGCTTTTTCGGGGGACTCTGGGGCCAACGTCCTGACTTTC,CSARAFSGDSGANVLTF
TRBD1,TRBV7-9,NA,TRBJ1-6,TGTGCCAGCAGTGGGGACAGGCTCCATTCACCCCTCCACTTT,CASSGDRLHSPLHF
TRBD1,TRBV28,NA,TRBJ2-7,TGTGCCAGCTCGGGTCCGACGACAGGGGACTACGAGCAGTACTTC,CASSGPTTGDYEQYF
TRBD2,TRBV28,NA,TRBJ2-7,TGTGCCACCCAGCGGGAGGCTGCCTACGAGCAGTACTTC,CATQREAAYEQYF
TRBD1,TRBV11-2,once,TRBJ2-5,TGTGCCAGCAGCTTAGTCCACAGGGGGTTAGGGGGAGAGACCCAGTACTTC,CASSLVHRGLGGETQYF
TRBD2,TRBV28,NA,TRBJ2-1,TGTGCCAGCAGATCCCATCTAGCGGGAGTAAGGATTCCCGATGAGCAGTTCTTC,CASRSHLAGVRIPDEQFF
TRBD2,TRBV12-3/TRBV12-4,NA,TRBJ2-2,TGTGCCAGCAGTCTATCCAAACTAGCGGAGAACACCGGGGAGCTGTTTTTT,CASSLSKLAENTGELFF
TRBD1,TRBV2,NA,TRBJ2-7,TGTGCCAGAAGGACAGGACCCTACGAGCAGTACTTC,CARRTGPYEQYF
TRBD2,TRBV7-9,few,TRBJ2-3,TGTGCCAGCAGCTCTGGGGGGGGTCGCACAGATACGCAGTATTTT,CASSSGGGRTDTQYF
NA,TRBV5-1,few,TRBJ1-5,TGCGCCAGCAGCTTGGAGGCAGGGGCTCAGCCCCAGCATTTT,CASSLEAGAQPQHF
NA,TRBV9,few,TRBJ2-7,TGTGCCAGCAGCCCCTCGGACTGGGCCTACGAGCAGTACTTC,CASSPSDWAYEQYF
NA,TRBV29-1,NA,TRBJ1-4,TGCAGCGTTGAAGAGGGGGGCGGTGAGGAAAAACTGTTTTTT,CSVEEGGGEEKLFF
NA,TRBV6-2/TRBV6-3,NA,TRBJ1-4,TGTGCCAGCAGTTACGGGCCGTTTAATGAAAAACTGTTTTTT,CASSYGPFNEKLFF
NA,TRBV5-6,few,TRBJ1-1,TGTGCCAGCAGCTTCCCCACGACAGAAGGGGCCGAAGCTTTCTTT,CASSFPTTEGAEAFF
NA,TRBV19,NA,TRBJ1-5,TGTGCCAGTAGATATAGAACGTCCGGACAGCCCCAGCATTTT,CASRYRTSGQPQHF
NA,TRBV12-3/TRBV12-4,NA,TRBJ2-5,TGTGCCAGCAGTTTCATACTAGCAGAGGAGACCCAGTACTTC,CASSFILAEETQYF
NA,TRBV11-2,few,TRBJ2-5,TGTGCCAGCAGCTTAGTGGTACAGGACCAAACGCAGTACTTC,CASSLVVQDQTQYF
NA,TRBV15,once,TRBJ1-2,TGTGCGGCCTCCTATGTCCGAAACTATGGCTACACCTTC,CAASYVRNYGYTF
TRBD2,TRBV7-2,NA,TRBJ2-7,TGTGCCAGCAGCCAAACTAGCGGGGGGATCTACGAGCAGTACTTC,CASSQTSGGIYEQYF
NA,TRBV4-3,NA,TRBJ2-1,TGCGCCAGCAAGGCGGACCGCGGGGGACAATACAATGAGCAGTTCTTC,CASKADRGGQYNEQFF
NA,TRBV5-5,NA,TRBJ2-3,TGTGCCAGCAGCGCGCGGTTGGGAAGCACAGATACGCAGTATTTT,CASSARLGSTDTQYF
NA,TRBV20-1,few,TRBJ2-1,TGCAGTGCTAGGCGACTGGCCTACGGCTACAATGAGCAGTTCTTC,CSARRLAYGYNEQFF
NA,TRBV29-1,NA,TRBJ1-2,TGCAGCGTTGAAGATCTCAGGGATGCTAACTATGGCTACACCTTC,CSVEDLRDANYGYTF
TRBD2,TRBV11-2,few,TRBJ2-3,TGTGCCAGCAGCTTACAAGCGGGAGAGGGATGGGATACGCAGTATTTT,CASSLQAGEGWDTQYF
NA,TRBV7-2,few,TRBJ2-3,TGTGCCAGCAGCTTAGCAAGGCAAAACACGCAGTATTTT,CASSLARQNTQYF
NA,TRBV15,NA,TRBJ1-3,TGTGCCACCAGCAGATCGGGAGGGAAAAGGGGGGCTACTGGAAACACCATATATTTT,CATSRSGGKRGATGNTIYF
NA,TRBV29-1,NA,TRBJ2-3,TGCAGCGTCCGCCCGGGATCTAGCACAGATACGCAGTATTTT,CSVRPGSSTDTQYF
TRBD2,TRBV7-9,NA,TRBJ2-5,TGTGCCAGCAGCCTTATAGCGGGAGGACCGGAAGAGACCCAGTACTTC,CASSLIAGGPEETQYF